This T cell receptor (beta chain) was recovered during a study of naive and memory T cell subsets. The library had UMIs added by 3' ligation of an oligonucleotide to TCR cDNA. Whole blood, 2.5 ml, came from adult healthy volunteers. Unsorted total RNA, about 1 to 1000 ng, was DNase treated before reverse transcription. Four PCR rounds used nested alpha and beta constant region primers plus the SP2 primer. Alpha and beta constant region primers primed reverse transcription for blood and skin samples. TCRdb ran MiXCR on the 5' RACE reads and lists one entry per CDR3 protein. Here the sample spans about 59,000 distinct CDR3 sequences, approximately 8% being singletons. The CDR3 loop spans 17 amino acids. Germline V gives CDR1 SEHNR, CDR2 FQNEAQ (reference sequence). Trimming shortened V by 5 bases and J by 4 bases, and 21 bases separated the two germline ends.

This clonotype originated in a female donor in good health. The genes are TRBV7-9 and TRBJ1-3; D is ambiguous. DNA for the CDR3: TGTGCCAGCAGCGGCAGTGAGATGCCCGGTTCGGGAAACACCATATATTTT. It encodes CASSGSEMPGSGNTIYF.